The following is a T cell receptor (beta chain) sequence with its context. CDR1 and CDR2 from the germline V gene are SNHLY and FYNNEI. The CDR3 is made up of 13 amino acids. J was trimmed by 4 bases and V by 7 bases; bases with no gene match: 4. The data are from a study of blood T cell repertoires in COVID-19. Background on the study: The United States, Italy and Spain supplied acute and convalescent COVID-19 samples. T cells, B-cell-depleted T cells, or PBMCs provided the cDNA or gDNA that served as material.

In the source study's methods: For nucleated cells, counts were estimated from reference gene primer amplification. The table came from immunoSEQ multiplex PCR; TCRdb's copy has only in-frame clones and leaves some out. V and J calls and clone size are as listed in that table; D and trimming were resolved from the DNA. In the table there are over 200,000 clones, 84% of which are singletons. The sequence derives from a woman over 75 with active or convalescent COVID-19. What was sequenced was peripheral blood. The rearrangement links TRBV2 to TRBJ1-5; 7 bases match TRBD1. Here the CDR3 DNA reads TGTGCCAGCAAACCGACAGGGAATCAGCCCCAGCATTTT. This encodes CASKPTGNQPQHF.